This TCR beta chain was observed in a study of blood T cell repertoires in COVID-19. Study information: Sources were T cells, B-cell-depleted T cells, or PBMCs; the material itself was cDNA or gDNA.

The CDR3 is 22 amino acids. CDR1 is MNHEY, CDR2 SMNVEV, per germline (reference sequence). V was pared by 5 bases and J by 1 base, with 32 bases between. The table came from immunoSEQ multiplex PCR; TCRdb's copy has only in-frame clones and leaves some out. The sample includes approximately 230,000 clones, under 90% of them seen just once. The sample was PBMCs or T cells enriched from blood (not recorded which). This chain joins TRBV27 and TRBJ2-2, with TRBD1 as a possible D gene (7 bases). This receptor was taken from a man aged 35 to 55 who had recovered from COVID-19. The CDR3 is CASSPIPRQGGPSAENTGELFF. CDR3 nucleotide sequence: TGTGCCAGCAGTCCGATCCCCCGGCAGGGGGGCCCGTCAGCGGAGAACACCGGGGAGCTGTTTTTT.